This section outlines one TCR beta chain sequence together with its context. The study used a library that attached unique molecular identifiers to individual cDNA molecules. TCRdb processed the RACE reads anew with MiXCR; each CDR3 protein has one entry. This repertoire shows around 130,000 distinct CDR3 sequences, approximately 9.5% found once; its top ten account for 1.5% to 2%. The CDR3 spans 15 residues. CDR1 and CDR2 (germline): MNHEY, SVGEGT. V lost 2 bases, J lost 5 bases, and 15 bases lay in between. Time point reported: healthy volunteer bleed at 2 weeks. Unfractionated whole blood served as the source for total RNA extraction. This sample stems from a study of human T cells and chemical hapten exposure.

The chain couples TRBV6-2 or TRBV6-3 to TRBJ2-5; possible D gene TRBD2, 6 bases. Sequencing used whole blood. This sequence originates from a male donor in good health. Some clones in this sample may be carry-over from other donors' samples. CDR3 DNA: TGTGCCAGCAGTTACCTAGGCGGGACTTCGGAGACCCAGTACTTC. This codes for CASSYLGGTSETQYF.